The subject of this entry is one TCR beta chain. Antigen specificity is unknown. Trimming took 3 bases from V and 5 from J, leaving 23 bases between them. Germline CDR1 and CDR2: SQVTM and ANQGSEA. The CDR3 covers 17 residues. The sample is drawn from a study of shared clonotypes between healthy human individuals. Study observations and caveats: Generation probabilities were higher for clonotypes shared across all four sorted-subset donors than for unshared ones.

The naive CD8 subset, CD45RO-negative cells positively selected for CCR7, excluded terminally differentiated effector memory CD45RA+ cells. The assay was immunoSEQ multiplex PCR, and TCRdb's table has in-frame clones only and misses some. The sample consists of 2 million or so clones, 85% to 95% of them appearing once. The sequencing input was naive CD8+ T cells sorted from blood. V gene TRBV29-1 combines with J gene TRBJ2-1; D is uncertain. The origin of this receptor is a man between 18 and 29 years old in good health. The CDR3 is CSVENLDPAQANNEQFF. CDR3 DNA sequence: TGCAGCGTTGAGAATTTGGACCCCGCCCAAGCAAACAATGAGCAGTTCTTC.